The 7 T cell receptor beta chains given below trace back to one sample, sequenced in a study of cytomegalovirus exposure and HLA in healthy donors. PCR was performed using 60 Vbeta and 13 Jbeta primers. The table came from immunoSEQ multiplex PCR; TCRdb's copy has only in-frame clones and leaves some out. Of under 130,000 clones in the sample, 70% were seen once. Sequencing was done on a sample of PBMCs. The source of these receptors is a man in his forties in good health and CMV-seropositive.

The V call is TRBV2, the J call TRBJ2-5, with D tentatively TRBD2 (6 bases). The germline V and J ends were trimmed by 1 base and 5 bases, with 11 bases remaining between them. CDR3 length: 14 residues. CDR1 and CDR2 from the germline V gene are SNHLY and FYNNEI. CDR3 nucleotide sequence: TGTGCCAGCAGTGAAGGTCCGGGAGTGGAGACCCAGTACTTC. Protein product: CASSEGPGVETQYF.

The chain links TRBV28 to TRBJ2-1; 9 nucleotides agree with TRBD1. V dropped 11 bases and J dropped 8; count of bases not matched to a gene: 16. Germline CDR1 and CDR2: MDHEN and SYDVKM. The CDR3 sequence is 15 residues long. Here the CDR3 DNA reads TGTGCCGGGTCAAATCCGGGACAGGGTGTTTATGAGCAGTTCTTC. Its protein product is CAGSNPGQGVYEQFF. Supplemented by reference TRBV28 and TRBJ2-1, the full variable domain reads DVKVTQSSRYLVKRTGEKVFLECVQDMDHENMFWYRQDPGLGLRLIYFSYDVKMKEKGDIPEGYSVSREKKERFSLILESASTNQTSMYLCAGSNPGQGVYEQFFGPGTRLTVL.

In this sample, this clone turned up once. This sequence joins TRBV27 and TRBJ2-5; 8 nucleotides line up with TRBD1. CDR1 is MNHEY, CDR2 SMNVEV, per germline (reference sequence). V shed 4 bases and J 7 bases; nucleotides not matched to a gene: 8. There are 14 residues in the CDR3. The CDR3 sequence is CASSSPRGQGTQYF. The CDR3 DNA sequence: TGTGCCAGCAGTTCCCCTCGCGGACAGGGGACCCAGTACTTC.

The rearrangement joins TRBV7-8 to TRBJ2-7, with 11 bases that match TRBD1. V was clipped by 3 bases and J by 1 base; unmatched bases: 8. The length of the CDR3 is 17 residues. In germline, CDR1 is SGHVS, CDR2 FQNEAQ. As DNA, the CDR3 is TGTGCCAGCAGCTTCCTCCCGGGACAGGGGGTTTCCTACGAGCAGTACGTC. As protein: CASSFLPGQGVSYEQYV.

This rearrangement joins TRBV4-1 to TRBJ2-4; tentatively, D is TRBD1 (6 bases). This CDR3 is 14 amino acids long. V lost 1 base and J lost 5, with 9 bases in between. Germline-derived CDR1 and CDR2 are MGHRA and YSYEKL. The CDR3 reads CASSQVTGQNIQYF. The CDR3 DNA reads TGCGCCAGCAGCCAAGTTACAGGGCAAAACATTCAGTACTTC.

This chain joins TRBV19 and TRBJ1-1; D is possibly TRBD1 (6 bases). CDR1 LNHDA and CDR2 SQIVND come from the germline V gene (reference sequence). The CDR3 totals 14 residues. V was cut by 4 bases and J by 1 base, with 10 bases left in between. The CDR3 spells CASSTGTSNTEAFF. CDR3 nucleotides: TGTGCCAGTAGTACCGGGACATCGAACACTGAAGCTTTCTTT.

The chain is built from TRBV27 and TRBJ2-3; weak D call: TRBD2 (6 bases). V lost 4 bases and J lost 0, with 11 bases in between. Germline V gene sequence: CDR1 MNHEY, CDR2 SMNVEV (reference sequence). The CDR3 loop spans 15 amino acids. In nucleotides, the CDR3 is TGTGCCAGCAGTTCGCTAGCGCACAGCACAGATACGCAGTATTTT. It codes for CASSSLAHSTDTQYF.